This TCR beta chain comes out of a study of T cells after yellow fever vaccination. Study-wide results and limits: Clones from primary vaccination mostly reappeared after the booster (roughly 95% CD4, approximately 86% CD8). Weaker overall was a secondary response that nonetheless peaked faster, on day 5 versus 15. Researchers cautioned that FACS-sorted repertoires could harbor abundant clonotypes contaminating from the bulk population.

The CDR3 runs 15 residues. V dropped 3 bases and J dropped 3 bases, with 12 bases sitting between them. On this clonotype: The antigen is not known.

Template switching with 5'RACE generated the TCR cDNA and added a universal primer site and UMIs. TCRdb recomputed calls from the 5' RACE reads with MiXCR, one row per CDR3 protein. In the table there are approximately 300,000 distinct CDR3 sequences, 10% to 15% of which are singletons. The specimen was CD4+ T cells sorted from PBMCs, collected 45 days after the yellow fever booster vaccination. This TCR was sampled from a young man who received the YFV17D yellow fever vaccine. This chain uses TRBV12-3 or TRBV12-4 with TRBJ2-4; D not certain. CDR3 in amino acids: CASSFSPSGKNIQYF. CDR3 nucleotides: TGTGCCAGCAGTTTCTCGCCTAGTGGCAAAAACATTCAGTACTTC.